This T cell receptor beta chain was found in a study of cytomegalovirus exposure and HLA in healthy donors. General study points: Per published reports, the classifier diagnosed cytomegalovirus status with high specificity and sensitivity. Beyond CMV serostatus, there was no information to go on about immune exposure. TCR beta chain V- and J-gene trimming was linked, in a later analysis, to a missense variant in DCLRE1C. Among the CMV-associated chains, three were confirmed in vitro as specific for CMV antigens.

Notes on this clone: Its antigen is currently unknown.

Trimming shortened V by 2 bases and J by 2 bases, and 19 bases separated the two germline ends. CDR3 size: 18 residues. Germline CDR1 is SGHRS and CDR2 is YFSETQ. 13 Jbeta primers and 60 Vbeta primers were used for the PCR. Only in-frame clones appear in the TCRdb table, and some are missing; sequencing was by immunoSEQ multiplex PCR. Counted here are over 150,000 clones, roughly 71% occurring once; the ten biggest clones make up about 7.4%. This sequence joins TRBV5-1 and TRBJ1-4; D is possibly TRBD1 (6 bases). This sequence was found in a male donor in good health and CMV-seropositive. Sequencing was performed on PBMCs. The CDR3 coding sequence is TGCGCCAGCAGCTTAAGGAGAGGCCAGGGGATGACTAATGAAAAACTGTTTTTT. Protein product: CASSLRRGQGMTNEKLFF.